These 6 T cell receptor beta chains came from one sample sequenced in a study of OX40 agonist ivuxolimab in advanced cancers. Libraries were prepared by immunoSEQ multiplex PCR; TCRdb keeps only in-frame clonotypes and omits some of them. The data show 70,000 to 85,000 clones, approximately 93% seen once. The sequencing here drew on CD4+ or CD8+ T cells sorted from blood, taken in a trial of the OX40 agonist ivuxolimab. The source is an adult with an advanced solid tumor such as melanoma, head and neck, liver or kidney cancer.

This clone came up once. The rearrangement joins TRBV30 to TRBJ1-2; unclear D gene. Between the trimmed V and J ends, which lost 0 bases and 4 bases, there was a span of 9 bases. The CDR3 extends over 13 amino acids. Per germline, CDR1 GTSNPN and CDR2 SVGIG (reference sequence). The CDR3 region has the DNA TGTGCCTGGAGTGTATGGCTGCTCTATGGCTACACCTTC. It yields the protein CAWSVWLLYGYTF.

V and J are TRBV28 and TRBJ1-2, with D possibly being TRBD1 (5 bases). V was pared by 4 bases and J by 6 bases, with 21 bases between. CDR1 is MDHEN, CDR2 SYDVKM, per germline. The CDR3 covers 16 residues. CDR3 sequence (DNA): TGTGCCAGCAGTTATGCCCCGGGGCAGGGTTTCGATGGCTACACCTTC. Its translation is CASSYAPGQGFDGYTF.

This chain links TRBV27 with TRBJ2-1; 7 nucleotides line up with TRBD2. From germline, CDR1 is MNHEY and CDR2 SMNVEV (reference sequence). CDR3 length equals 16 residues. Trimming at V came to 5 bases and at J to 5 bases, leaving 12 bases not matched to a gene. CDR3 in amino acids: CASSPPPSGHHNEQFF. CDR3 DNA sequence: TGTGCCAGCAGTCCGCCCCCTAGCGGACATCACAATGAGCAGTTCTTC.

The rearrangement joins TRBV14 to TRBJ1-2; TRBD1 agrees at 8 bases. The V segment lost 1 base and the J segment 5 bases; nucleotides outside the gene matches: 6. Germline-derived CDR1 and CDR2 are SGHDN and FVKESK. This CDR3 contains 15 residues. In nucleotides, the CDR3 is TGTGCCAGCAGCCAAGGACAGGGGTTAGGATATGGCTACACCTTC. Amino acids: CASSQGQGLGYGYTF.

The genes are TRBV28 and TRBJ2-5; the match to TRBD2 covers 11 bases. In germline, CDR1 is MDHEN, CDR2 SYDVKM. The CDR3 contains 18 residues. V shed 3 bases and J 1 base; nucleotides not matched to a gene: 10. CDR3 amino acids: CASSFDPGLADLQETQYF. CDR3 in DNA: TGTGCCAGCAGTTTCGACCCGGGACTAGCGGACCTCCAAGAGACCCAGTACTTC.

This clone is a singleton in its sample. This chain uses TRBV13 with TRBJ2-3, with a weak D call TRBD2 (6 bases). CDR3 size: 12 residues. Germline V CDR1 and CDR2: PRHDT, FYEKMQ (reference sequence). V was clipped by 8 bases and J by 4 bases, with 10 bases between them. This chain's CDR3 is CASRSGPDTQYF. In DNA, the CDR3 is TGTGCCAGCCGAAGCGGGCCAGATACGCAGTATTTT.